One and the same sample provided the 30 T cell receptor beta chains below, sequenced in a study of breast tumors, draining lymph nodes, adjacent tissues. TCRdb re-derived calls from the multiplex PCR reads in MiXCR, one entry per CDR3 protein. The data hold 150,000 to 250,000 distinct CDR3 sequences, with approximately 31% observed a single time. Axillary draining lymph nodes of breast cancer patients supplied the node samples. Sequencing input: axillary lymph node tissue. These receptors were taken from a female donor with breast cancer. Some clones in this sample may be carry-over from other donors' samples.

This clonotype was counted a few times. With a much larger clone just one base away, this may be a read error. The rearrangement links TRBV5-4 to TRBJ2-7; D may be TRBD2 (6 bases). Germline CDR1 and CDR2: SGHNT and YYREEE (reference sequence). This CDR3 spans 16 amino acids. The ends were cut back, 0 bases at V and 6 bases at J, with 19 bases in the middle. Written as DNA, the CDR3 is TGTGCCAGCAGCTTGGGGACTACCGGGAGAACGGGCGAGCAGTACTTC. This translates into CASSLGTTGRTGEQYF.

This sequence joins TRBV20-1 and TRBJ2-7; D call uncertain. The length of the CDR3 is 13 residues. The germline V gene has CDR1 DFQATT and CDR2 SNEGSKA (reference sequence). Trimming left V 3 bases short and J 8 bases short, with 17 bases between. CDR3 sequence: CSASPSNQPQQYF. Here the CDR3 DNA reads TGCAGTGCTAGTCCCAGCAATCAGCCCCAGCAGTACTTC.

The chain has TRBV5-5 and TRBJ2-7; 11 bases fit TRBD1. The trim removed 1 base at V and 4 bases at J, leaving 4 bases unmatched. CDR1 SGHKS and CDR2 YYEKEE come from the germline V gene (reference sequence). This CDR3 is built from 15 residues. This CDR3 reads CASSLMDRGQYEQYF. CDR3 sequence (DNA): TGTGCCAGCAGCTTGATGGACAGGGGGCAATACGAGCAGTACTTC.

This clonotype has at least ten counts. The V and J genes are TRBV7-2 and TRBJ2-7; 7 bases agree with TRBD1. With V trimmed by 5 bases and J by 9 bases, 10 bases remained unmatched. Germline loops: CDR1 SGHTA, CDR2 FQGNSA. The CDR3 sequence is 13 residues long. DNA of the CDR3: TGTGCCAGCAGCGTTCGACAGGGCCGAGGGCAGTACTTC. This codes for CASSVRQGRGQYF.

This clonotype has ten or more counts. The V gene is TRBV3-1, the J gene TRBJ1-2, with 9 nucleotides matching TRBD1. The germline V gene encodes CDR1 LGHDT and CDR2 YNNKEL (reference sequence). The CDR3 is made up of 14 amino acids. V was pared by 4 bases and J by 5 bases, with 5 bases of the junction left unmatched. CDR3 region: CASSPMTGGYGYTF. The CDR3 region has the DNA TGTGCCAGCAGCCCGATGACAGGGGGTTATGGCTACACCTTC.

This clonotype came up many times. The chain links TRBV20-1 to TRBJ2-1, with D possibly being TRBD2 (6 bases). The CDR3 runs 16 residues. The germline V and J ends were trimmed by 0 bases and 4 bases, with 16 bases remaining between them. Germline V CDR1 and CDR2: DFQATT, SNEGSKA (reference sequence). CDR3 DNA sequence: TGCAGTGCTAGAGATTCGGGTAGCGGCCTATACAATGAGCAGTTCTTC. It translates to CSARDSGSGLYNEQFF.

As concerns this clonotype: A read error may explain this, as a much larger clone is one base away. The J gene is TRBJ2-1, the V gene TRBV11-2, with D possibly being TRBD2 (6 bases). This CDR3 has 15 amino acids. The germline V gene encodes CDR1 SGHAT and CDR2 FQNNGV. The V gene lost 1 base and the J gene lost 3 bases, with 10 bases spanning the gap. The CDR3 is CASSLVVGGYNEQFF. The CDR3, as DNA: TGTGCCAGCAGCTTAGTGGTGGGGGGCTACAATGAGCAGTTCTTC.

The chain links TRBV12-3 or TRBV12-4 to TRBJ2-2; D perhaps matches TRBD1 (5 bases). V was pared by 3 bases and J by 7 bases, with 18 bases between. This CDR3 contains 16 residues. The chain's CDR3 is CASSFQGEEYFGELFF. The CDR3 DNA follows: TGTGCCAGCAGTTTCCAGGGCGAGGAGTACTTCGGGGAGCTGTTTTTT.

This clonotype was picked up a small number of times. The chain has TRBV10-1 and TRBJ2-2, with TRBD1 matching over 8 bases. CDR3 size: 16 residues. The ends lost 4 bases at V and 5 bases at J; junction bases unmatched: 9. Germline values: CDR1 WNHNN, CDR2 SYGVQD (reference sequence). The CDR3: CASSGRTGKKTGELFF. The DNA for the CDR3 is TGCGCCAGCAGTGGAAGGACAGGGAAGAAGACCGGGGAGCTGTTTTTT.

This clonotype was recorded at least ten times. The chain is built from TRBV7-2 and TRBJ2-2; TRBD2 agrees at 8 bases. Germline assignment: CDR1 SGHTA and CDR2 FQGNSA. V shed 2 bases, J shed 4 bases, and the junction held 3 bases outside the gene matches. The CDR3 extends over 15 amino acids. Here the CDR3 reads CASSLTGGPTGELFF. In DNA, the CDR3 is TGTGCCAGCAGCTTAACGGGGGGGCCCACCGGGGAGCTGTTTTTT. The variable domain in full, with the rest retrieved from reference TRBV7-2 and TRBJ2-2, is GAGVSQSPSNKVTEKGKDVELRCDPISGHTALYWYRQSLGQGLEFLIYFQGNSAPDKSGLPSDRFSAERTGGSVSTLTIQRTQQEDSAVYLCASSLTGGPTGELFFGEGSRLTVL.

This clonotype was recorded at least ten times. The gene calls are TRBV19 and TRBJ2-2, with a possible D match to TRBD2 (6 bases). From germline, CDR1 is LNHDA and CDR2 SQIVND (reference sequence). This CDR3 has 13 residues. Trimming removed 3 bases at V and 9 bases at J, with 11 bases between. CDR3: CASSISGGRELFF. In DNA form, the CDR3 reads TGTGCCAGTAGTATTTCCGGGGGTCGGGAGCTGTTTTTT. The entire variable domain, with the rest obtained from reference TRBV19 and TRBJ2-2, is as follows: DGGITQSPKYLFRKEGQNVTLSCEQNLNHDAMYWYRQDPGQGLRLIYYSQIVNDFQKGDIAEGYSVSREKKESFPLTVTSAQKNPTAFYLCASSISGGRELFFGEGSRLTVL.

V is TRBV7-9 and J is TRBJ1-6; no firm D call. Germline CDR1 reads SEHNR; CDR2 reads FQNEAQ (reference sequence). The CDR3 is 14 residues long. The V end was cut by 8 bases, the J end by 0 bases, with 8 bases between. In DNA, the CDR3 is TGTGCCAGCGCGAGGAGCTCCTATAATTCACCCCTCCACTTT. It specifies CASARSSYNSPLHF.

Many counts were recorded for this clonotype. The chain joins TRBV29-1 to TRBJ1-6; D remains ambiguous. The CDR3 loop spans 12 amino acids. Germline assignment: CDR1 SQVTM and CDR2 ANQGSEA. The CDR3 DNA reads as TGCATCTCGAAGGCATCCAATTCACCCCTCCACTTT. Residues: CISKASNSPLHF.

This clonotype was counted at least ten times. The CDR3 sequence is CASYDRGRYEQYF. Written as DNA, the CDR3 is TGTGCCAGCTATGACAGGGGACGGTACGAGCAGTACTTC. The V gene is TRBV5-4, the J gene TRBJ2-7; 8 nucleotides match TRBD1. The V segment lost 7 bases and the J segment 4 bases; nucleotides outside the gene matches: 7. This CDR3 contains 13 residues. Germline CDR1 reads SGHNT; CDR2 reads YYREEE (reference sequence).

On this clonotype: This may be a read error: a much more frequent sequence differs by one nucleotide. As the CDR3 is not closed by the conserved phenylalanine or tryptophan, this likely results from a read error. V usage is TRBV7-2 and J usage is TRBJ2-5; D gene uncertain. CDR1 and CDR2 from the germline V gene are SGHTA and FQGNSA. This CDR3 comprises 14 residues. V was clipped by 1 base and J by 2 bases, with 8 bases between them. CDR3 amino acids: CASSLVSGQETQYL. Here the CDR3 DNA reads TGTGCCAGCAGCTTAGTTAGTGGGCAAGAGACCCAGTACCTC.

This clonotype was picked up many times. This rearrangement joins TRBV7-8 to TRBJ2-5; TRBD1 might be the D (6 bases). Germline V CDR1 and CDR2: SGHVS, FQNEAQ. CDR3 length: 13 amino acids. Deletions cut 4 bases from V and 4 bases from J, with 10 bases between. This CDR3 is CASSSGVGETQYF. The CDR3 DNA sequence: TGTGCCAGCAGCTCAGGGGTTGGAGAGACCCAGTACTTC.

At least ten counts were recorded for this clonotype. The CDR3 region is CASSVRVRDTYQPQHF. The CDR3 nucleotides are TGTGCCAGCAGTGTACGGGTTCGGGACACGTATCAGCCCCAGCATTTT. The chain is built from TRBV2 and TRBJ1-5, with D possibly being TRBD1 (6 bases). Germline V gene sequence: CDR1 SNHLY, CDR2 FYNNEI. The CDR3 contains 16 residues. Trimming pared 4 bases from V and 5 bases from J, leaving 18 bases between. Variable domain in full (rest from reference TRBV2 and TRBJ1-5): EPEVTQTPSHQVTQMGQEVILRCVPISNHLYFYWYRQILGQKVEFLVSFYNNEISEKSEIFDDQFSVERPDGSNFTLKIRSTKLEDSAMYFCASSVRVRDTYQPQHFGDGTRLSIL.

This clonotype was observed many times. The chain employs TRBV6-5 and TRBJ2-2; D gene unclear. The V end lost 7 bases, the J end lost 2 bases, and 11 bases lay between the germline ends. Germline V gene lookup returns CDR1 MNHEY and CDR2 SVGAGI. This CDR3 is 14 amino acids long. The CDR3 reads CASTLRGNTGELFF. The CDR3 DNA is TGTGCCAGCACCCTAAGAGGAAACACCGGGGAGCTGTTTTTT.

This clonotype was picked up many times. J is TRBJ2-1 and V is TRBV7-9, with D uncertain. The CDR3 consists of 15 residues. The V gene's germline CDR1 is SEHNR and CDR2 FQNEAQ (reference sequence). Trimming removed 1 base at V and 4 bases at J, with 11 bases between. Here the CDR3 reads CASSLERGPYNEQFF. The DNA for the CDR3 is TGTGCCAGCAGCTTAGAGAGAGGCCCTTACAATGAGCAGTTCTTC.

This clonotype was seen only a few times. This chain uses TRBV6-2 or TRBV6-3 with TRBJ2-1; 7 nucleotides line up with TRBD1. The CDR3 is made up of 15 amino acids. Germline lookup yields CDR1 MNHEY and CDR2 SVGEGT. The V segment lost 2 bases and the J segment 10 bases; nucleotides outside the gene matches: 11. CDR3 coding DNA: TGTGCCAGCAGTTACCGCTCAGGGGGAAGTGTCGAGCAGTTCTTC. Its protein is CASSYRSGGSVEQFF.

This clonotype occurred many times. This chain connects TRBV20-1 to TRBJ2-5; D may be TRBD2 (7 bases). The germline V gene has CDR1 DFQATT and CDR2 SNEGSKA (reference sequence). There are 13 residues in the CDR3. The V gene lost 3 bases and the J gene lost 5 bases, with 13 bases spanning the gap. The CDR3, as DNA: TGCAGTGCTAGGGGGGGGGCTGAGGAGACCCAGTACTTC. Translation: CSARGGAEETQYF.

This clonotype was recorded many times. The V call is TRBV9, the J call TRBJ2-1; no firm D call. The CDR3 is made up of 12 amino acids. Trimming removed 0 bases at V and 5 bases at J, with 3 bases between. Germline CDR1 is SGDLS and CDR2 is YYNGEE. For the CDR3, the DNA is TGTGCCAGCAGCGTAGAAAACAATGAGCAGTTCTTC. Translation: CASSVENNEQFF. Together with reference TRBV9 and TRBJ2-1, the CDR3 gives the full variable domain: DSGVTQTPKHLITATGQRVTLRCSPRSGDLSVYWYQQSLDQGLQFLIQYYNGEERAKGNILERFSAQQFPDLHSELNLSSLELGDSALYFCASSVENNEQFFGPGTRLTVL.

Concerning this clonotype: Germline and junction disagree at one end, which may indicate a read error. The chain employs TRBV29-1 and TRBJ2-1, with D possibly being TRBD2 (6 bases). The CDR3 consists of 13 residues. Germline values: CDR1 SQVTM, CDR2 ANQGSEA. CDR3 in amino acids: CSVEGLPHNEQFF. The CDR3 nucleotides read TGCAGCGTAGAAGGACTACCCCACAATGAGCAGTTCTTC.

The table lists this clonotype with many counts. CDR3 sequence: CATSEASPSGETQYF. CDR3 in DNA: TGTGCCACCAGTGAAGCGTCGCCATCCGGGGAGACCCAGTACTTC. The genes are TRBV24-1 and TRBJ2-5; D not certain. CDR3 length equals 15 residues. CDR1 and CDR2 (germline): KGHDR, SFDVKD. Trimming stripped 4 bases from V and 5 bases from J, with 16 bases between.

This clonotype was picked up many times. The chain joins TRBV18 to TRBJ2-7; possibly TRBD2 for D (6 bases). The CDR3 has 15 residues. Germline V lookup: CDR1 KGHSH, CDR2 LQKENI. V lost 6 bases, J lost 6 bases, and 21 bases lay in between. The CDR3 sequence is CASSRGGTQRLEQYF. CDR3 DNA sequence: TGTGCCAGCTCCCGAGGAGGGACGCAGCGTCTCGAGCAGTACTTC.

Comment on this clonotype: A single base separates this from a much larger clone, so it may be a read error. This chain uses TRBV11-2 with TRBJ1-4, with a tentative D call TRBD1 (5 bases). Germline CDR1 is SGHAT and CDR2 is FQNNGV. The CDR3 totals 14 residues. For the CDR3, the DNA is TGTGCCAGCAGCCCTGGCAGGGCTAATGGAAAACTGTTTTTT. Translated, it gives CASSPGRANGKLFF.

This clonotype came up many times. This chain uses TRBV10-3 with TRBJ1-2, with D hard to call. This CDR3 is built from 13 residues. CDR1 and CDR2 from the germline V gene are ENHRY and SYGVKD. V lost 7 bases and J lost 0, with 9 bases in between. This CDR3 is CAIKPDSNYGYTF. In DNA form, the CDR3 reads TGTGCCATCAAACCAGATTCTAACTATGGCTACACCTTC.

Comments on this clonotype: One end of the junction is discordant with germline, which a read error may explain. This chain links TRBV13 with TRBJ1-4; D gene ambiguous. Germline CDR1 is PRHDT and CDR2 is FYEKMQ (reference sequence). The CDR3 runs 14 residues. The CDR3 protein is CASSAHSRDEQLFF. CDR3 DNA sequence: TGTGCCAGCAGCGCCCACAGCCGAGATGAACAACTGTTTTTT.

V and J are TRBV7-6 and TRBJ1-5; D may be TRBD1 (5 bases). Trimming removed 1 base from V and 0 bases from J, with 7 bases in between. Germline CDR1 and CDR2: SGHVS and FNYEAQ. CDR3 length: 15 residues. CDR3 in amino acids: CASSLGGTSNQPQHF. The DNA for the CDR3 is TGTGCCAGCAGCTTAGGGGGCACTAGCAATCAGCCCCAGCATTTT.

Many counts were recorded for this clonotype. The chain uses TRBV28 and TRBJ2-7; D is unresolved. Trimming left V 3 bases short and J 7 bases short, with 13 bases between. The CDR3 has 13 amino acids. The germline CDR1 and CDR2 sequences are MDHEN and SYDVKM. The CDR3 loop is CASSFRSAWEQYF. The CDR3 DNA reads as TGTGCCAGCAGTTTCAGGTCCGCTTGGGAGCAGTACTTC.